This TCR beta chain was identified during a study of T-cell reconstitution after alpha-beta-depleted transplantation in children. This clonotype showed up many times. This sample's TCRbeta library carried unique molecular identifier barcodes. TCRdb independently ran MiXCR on the PCR reads; one entry per CDR3 protein. Among about 230,000 distinct CDR3 sequences listed, about 11% were seen once. V trimming: 1 base; J trimming: 4 bases; junction bases outside the gene matches: 3. The germline V gene has CDR1 DFQATT and CDR2 SNEGSKA (reference sequence). The CDR3 spans 13 residues. Source: PBMCs from the stem cell graft donor, taken from the stem cell graft. The TCR comes from a human donor who donated a stem cell graft to a child with acute lymphoblastic leukemia. The chain employs TRBV20-1 and TRBJ1-1; TRBD1 matches at 7 bases. The DNA of the CDR3 is TGCAGTGCTAGAGGACAGGGTATCACTGAAGCTTTCTTT. This encodes CSARGQGITEAFF.